This TCR beta chain is drawn from a study of T cell changes during pregnancy in multiple sclerosis (dated 2019 in TCRdb). Study-level background: The study looked at changes in the T cell repertoire across pregnancy in women with multiple sclerosis.

Turning to this clone: Which antigen it targets is not known. No much larger clone exists at a distance of one base, and base qualities are not known.

Germline trimming: 6 bases from V, 8 bases from J; junction bases outside gene matches: 11. From its cysteine to its phenylalanine, the CDR3 spans 14 amino acids. Only the CDR3 part of the read is kept: 42 bases, read in frame from the first base. CDR1 and CDR2, looked up from the germline V gene, are SGHTA and FQGNSA. Library preparation was by the immunoSEQ multiplex PCR assay. TCRdb mirrors the immuneACCESS table, restricted to in-frame sequences. Some clones are absent from its copies; in checked studies, under half trace to an unresolved V gene, and the reason for the others is unknown. A total of 60,000 or so clones appear in this sample, roughly 93% of them only once. Approximately 0.34% of the sample is taken by the ten largest.

The clonotype comes from a female donor with multiple sclerosis, enrolled in a pregnancy study. The chain employs TRBV7-2 and TRBJ2-3; 7 junctional bases match TRBD2. The sample consisted of CD4+ T cells from peripheral blood mononuclear cells, taken before pregnancy. The CDR3 reads CASREGLSEGTQYF. The nucleotide sequence is given as TGTGCCAGCAGGGAGGGACTATCTGAGGGTACGCAGTATTTT.